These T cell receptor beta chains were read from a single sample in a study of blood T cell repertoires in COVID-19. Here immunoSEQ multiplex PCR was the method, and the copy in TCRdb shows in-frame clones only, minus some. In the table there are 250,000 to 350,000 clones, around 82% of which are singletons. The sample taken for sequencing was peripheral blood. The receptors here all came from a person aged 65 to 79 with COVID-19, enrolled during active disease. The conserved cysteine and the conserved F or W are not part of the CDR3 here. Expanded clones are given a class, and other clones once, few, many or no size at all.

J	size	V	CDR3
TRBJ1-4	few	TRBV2	ATEDRENEKLF
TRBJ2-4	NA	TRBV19	ASSSPARVTKNIQY
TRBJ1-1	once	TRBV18	ASSSETGLNTEAF
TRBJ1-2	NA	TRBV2	ASRENYGYT
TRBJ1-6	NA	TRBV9	ASSVDLQGNIPLH
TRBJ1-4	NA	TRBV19	ASRLRHPVNEKLF
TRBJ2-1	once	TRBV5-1	ASSLGRNNEQF
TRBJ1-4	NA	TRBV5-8	ASSLENRRGEKLF
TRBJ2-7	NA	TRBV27	ASSLSGSPSEQY
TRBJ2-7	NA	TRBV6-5	ASRSGGAYEQY
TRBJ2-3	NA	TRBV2	ASGAGITDTQY